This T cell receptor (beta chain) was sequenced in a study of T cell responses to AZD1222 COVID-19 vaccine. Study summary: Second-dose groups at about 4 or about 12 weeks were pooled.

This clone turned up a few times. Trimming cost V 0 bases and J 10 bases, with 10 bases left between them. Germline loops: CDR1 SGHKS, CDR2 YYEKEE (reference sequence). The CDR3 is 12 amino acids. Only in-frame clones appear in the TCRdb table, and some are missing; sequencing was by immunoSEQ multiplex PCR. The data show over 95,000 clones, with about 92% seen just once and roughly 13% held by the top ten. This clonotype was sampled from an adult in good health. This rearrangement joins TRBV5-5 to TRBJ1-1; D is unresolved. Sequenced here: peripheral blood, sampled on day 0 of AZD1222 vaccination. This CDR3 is CASSLAYTRAFF. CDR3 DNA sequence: TGTGCCAGCAGCTTGGCGTACACCAGAGCTTTCTTT. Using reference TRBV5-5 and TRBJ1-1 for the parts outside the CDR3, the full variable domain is DAGVTQSPTHLIKTRGQQVTLRCSPISGHKSVSWYQQVLGQGPQFIFQYYEKEERGRGNFPDRFSARQFPNYSSELNVNALLLGDSALYLCASSLAYTRAFFGQGTRLTVV.